The 21 T cell receptor beta chains given below trace back to one sample, sequenced in a study of cytomegalovirus exposure and HLA in healthy donors. PCR involved 60 Vbeta and 13 Jbeta primers. Data came from immunoSEQ multiplex PCR; TCRdb stores just in-frame clones and leaves some out. The sample consists of more than 85,000 clones, less than 9.5% of them appearing once. Sample: PBMCs. Receptors were obtained from a middle-aged man in good health and CMV-seropositive.

This clone showed up just a few times. This chain connects TRBV19 to TRBJ1-2; 7 bases are shared with TRBD1. Trimming cost V 5 bases and J 0 bases; bases outside gene matches: 3. CDR1 and CDR2 from the germline V gene are LNHDA and SQIVND (reference sequence). The CDR3 sequence is 14 residues long. The CDR3 sequence: CASSGQEANYGYTF. Written as DNA, the CDR3 is TGTGCCAGTAGTGGACAGGAAGCTAACTATGGCTACACCTTC. Supplemented by reference TRBV19 and TRBJ1-2, the full variable domain reads DGGITQSPKYLFRKEGQNVTLSCEQNLNHDAMYWYRQDPGQGLRLIYYSQIVNDFQKGDIAEGYSVSREKKESFPLTVTSAQKNPTAFYLCASSGQEANYGYTFGSGTRLTVV.

The V and J genes are TRBV11-3 and TRBJ2-1, with 9 bases identical to TRBD1. The CDR3 sequence is 15 residues long. The germline V gene has CDR1 SGHNT and CDR2 YENEEA. Losses at the gene ends were 5 bases for V and 4 bases for J; bases not matched to a gene: 6. CDR3 in DNA: TGTGCCAGCAGCCGGGGACAGGGACTTTACAATGAGCAGTTCTTC. This translates into CASSRGQGLYNEQFF.

The V and J genes are TRBV10-2 and TRBJ1-2; no definite D call. Per the germline V gene, CDR1 is WSHSY and CDR2 is SAAADI. CDR3 length equals 13 residues. Trimming pared 0 bases from V and 8 bases from J, leaving 10 bases between. In DNA, the CDR3 is TGCGCCAGCAGTGAGTCTGGCGGCCGCGGCTACACCTTC. Protein product: CASSESGGRGYTF.

There are a few counts of this clone. J is TRBJ1-4 and V is TRBV30, with 8 bases aligning to TRBD1. The V gene's germline CDR1 is GTSNPN and CDR2 SVGIG (reference sequence). Trimming at V came to 0 bases and at J to 3 bases, leaving 6 bases not matched to a gene. The CDR3 has 16 amino acids. CDR3 nucleotides: TGTGCCTGGAGTGTACCTACAGGGGGATCTAATGAAAAACTGTTTTTT. Translating gives CAWSVPTGGSNEKLFF. The variable domain in full, completed from reference TRBV30 and TRBJ1-4, reads SQTIHQWPATLVQPVGSPLSLECTVEGTSNPNLYWYRQAAGRGLQLLFYSVGIGQISSEVPQNLSASRPQDRQFILSSKKLLLSDSGFYLCAWSVPTGGSNEKLFFGSGTQLSVL.

The J gene is TRBJ2-2, the V gene TRBV7-9, with 9 bases matching TRBD1. This CDR3 comprises 16 residues. V gave up 5 bases and J gave up 2 bases; unmatched junction bases: 6. Looked up from germline, CDR1 is SEHNR and CDR2 is FQNEAQ (reference sequence). Here the CDR3 reads CASSTGTGINTGELFF. Here the CDR3 DNA reads TGTGCCAGCAGCACCGGGACAGGGATAAACACCGGGGAGCTGTTTTTT.

A few counts support this clone. The CDR3 sequence: CASSARQGPDEQFF. In nucleotides, the CDR3 is TGCGCCAGCAGCGCGCGACAGGGCCCCGATGAGCAGTTCTTC. The chain links TRBV5-1 to TRBJ2-1; 7 nucleotides align to TRBD1. Trimming at V came to 4 bases and at J to 8 bases, leaving 9 bases not matched to a gene. The germline gives CDR1 SGHRS, CDR2 YFSETQ. CDR3 length equals 14 residues.

The J gene is TRBJ1-2, the V gene TRBV29-1; D is unclear. Germline assignment: CDR1 SQVTM and CDR2 ANQGSEA. V was pared by 2 bases and J by 0 bases, with 10 bases between. The CDR3 runs to 14 residues. DNA of the CDR3: TGCAGCGTTGAAAGAGAGGGCTCTAACTATGGCTACACCTTC. The encoded protein is CSVEREGSNYGYTF.

This clone appeared a few times. The rearrangement joins TRBV15 to TRBJ2-3; 8 nucleotides agree with TRBD2. Unmatched junction bases numbered 5, after V lost 1 base and J lost 2 bases. The CDR3 is 16 amino acids. Germline-derived CDR1 and CDR2 are LNHNV and YYDKDF (reference sequence). The CDR3 nucleotides read TGTGCCACCAGCAGAGTAGGACTAGCTTCCACAGATACGCAGTATTTT. Its protein product is CATSRVGLASTDTQYF.

This clone was observed a few times. The rearrangement joins TRBV18 to TRBJ2-2, with 7 bases that match TRBD2. Germline CDR1 KGHSH, CDR2 LQKENI. V was pared by 5 bases and J by 2 bases, with 8 bases of the junction left unmatched. This CDR3 spans 16 amino acids. The chain's CDR3 is CASSLHRDYNTGELFF. The CDR3 DNA reads TGTGCCAGCTCATTACACCGGGACTACAACACCGGGGAGCTGTTTTTT.

The sample holds a few counts of this clone. The chain has TRBV5-6 and TRBJ2-3; the D is unclear. The CDR3 length is 14 residues. V was cut by 4 bases and J by 2 bases, with 11 bases left in between. CDR1 and CDR2 from the germline V gene are SGHDT and YYEEEE. The CDR3 DNA sequence: TGTGCCAGCAGCCGAGCTTGGGCCACAGATACGCAGTATTTT. As protein: CASSRAWATDTQYF.

This rearrangement joins TRBV30 to TRBJ1-1; D is possibly TRBD1 (6 bases). This CDR3 has 14 residues. CDR1 is GTSNPN and CDR2 is SVGIG in the germline V gene (reference sequence). Trimming pared 2 bases from V and 2 bases from J, leaving 12 bases between. CDR3: CAWSRGRGNTEAFF. In DNA form, the CDR3 reads TGTGCCTGGAGTAGGGGCAGGGGTAACACTGAAGCTTTCTTT.

The genes are TRBV7-2 and TRBJ2-7; 9 bases agree with TRBD1. V trimming: 1 base; J trimming: 1 base; junction bases outside the gene matches: 5. The CDR3 contains 16 residues. In germline, CDR1 is SGHTA, CDR2 FQGNSA. The CDR3 DNA sequence: TGTGCCAGCAGCTTAGAGGGGGACAGGGCGTCCTACGAGCAGTACTTC. Protein: CASSLEGDRASYEQYF.

This clone was recorded a few times. The chain joins TRBV28 to TRBJ2-1; TRBD1 might be the D (6 bases). CDR1 is MDHEN and CDR2 is SYDVKM in the germline V gene. The CDR3 has 15 amino acids. Trimming removed 3 bases at V and 9 bases at J, with 18 bases between. In nucleotides, the CDR3 is TGTGCCAGCAGTTTGGGTCTAACAGGGACGGCTGAGCAGTTCTTC. It translates to CASSLGLTGTAEQFF.

A few counts support this clone. The chain employs TRBV5-4 and TRBJ2-3; 9 nucleotides match TRBD1. Germline CDR1 is SGHNT and CDR2 is YYREEE (reference sequence). The CDR3 consists of 15 residues. After removal of 4 bases from V and 3 bases from J, the junction contained 6 bases not matched to a gene. CDR3 residues: CASSGSGTGTDTQYF. In DNA, the CDR3 is TGTGCCAGCAGCGGCTCCGGGACAGGGACAGATACGCAGTATTTT.

The chain is built from TRBV9 and TRBJ2-2, with 10 bases that match TRBD2. The CDR3 is 16 amino acids. Germline assignment: CDR1 SGDLS and CDR2 YYNGEE. The ends lost 0 bases at V and 4 bases at J; junction bases unmatched: 3. For the CDR3, the DNA is TGTGCCAGCAGCGTAGCAAGCGGGAGGGTCACCGGGGAGCTGTTTTTT. Its translation: CASSVASGRVTGELFF.

This chain connects TRBV2 to TRBJ1-2; D remains ambiguous. CDR3 length equals 12 residues. The germline gives CDR1 SNHLY, CDR2 FYNNEI. Trimming took off 4 bases at V and 8 bases at J, with 11 bases between the two ends. In DNA form, the CDR3 reads TGTGCCAGCAGTGTGTCGGGATGGGGCTACACCTTC. Amino acids: CASSVSGWGYTF.

The chain has TRBV6-5 and TRBJ1-1; D may be TRBD1 (6 bases). CDR1 MNHEY and CDR2 SVGAGI come from the germline V gene. The germline V and J ends were trimmed by 6 bases and 6 bases, with 17 bases remaining between them. The CDR3 is 14 amino acids. The CDR3, as DNA: TGTGCCAGCAGGGATCTGGGAGGGGGGGCTGAAGCTTTCTTT. This sequence encodes CASRDLGGGAEAFF.

The chain is built from TRBV19 and TRBJ1-5, with D perhaps TRBD1 (5 bases). The germline V gene has CDR1 LNHDA and CDR2 SQIVND (reference sequence). The CDR3 spans 16 residues. Trimming pared 3 bases from V and 9 bases from J, leaving 21 bases between. The CDR3 DNA is TGTGCCAGTAGTATCCGAGGGGAGGGTTCAATCAGGCCCCAGCATTTT. Translated, it gives CASSIRGEGSIRPQHF. Filled out from reference TRBV19 and TRBJ1-5, the complete variable domain reads DGGITQSPKYLFRKEGQNVTLSCEQNLNHDAMYWYRQDPGQGLRLIYYSQIVNDFQKGDIAEGYSVSREKKESFPLTVTSAQKNPTAFYLCASSIRGEGSIRPQHFGDGTRLSIL.

V usage is TRBV18 and J usage is TRBJ1-5; TRBD1 might be the D (5 bases). Looked up from germline, CDR1 is KGHSH and CDR2 is LQKENI. V was cut by 5 bases and J by 4 bases, with 9 bases left in between. This CDR3 is built from 13 residues. The CDR3 DNA sequence: TGTGCCAGCTCAAGACAGTTTAATCAGCCCCAGCATTTT. It encodes CASSRQFNQPQHF. Looking up the rest from reference TRBV18 and TRBJ1-5 gives the full variable domain: NAGVMQNPRHLVRRRGQEARLRCSPMKGHSHVYWYRQLPEEGLKFMVYLQKENIIDESGMPKERFSAEFPKEGPSILRIQQVVRGDSAAYFCASSRQFNQPQHFGDGTRLSIL.

The chain has TRBV28 and TRBJ1-5; D may be TRBD1 (6 bases). CDR1 is MDHEN, CDR2 SYDVKM, per germline. V lost 2 bases to trimming and J lost 4 bases, with 18 bases between them. This CDR3 is 17 amino acids long. In DNA form, the CDR3 reads TGTGCCAGCAGTTTAGATGTTGGACCCACAGGGAATCAGCCCCAGCATTTT. This translates into CASSLDVGPTGNQPQHF.

The V gene is TRBV10-3, the J gene TRBJ1-1, with a tentative D call TRBD1 (6 bases). Trimming pared 9 bases from V and 8 bases from J, leaving 25 bases between. CDR1 ENHRY and CDR2 SYGVKD come from the germline V gene. The CDR3 is 15 amino acids. CDR3 region: CAIGRGGGITTEAFF. Here the CDR3 DNA reads TGTGCCATTGGGAGGGGAGGGGGGATCACCACCGAAGCTTTCTTT.